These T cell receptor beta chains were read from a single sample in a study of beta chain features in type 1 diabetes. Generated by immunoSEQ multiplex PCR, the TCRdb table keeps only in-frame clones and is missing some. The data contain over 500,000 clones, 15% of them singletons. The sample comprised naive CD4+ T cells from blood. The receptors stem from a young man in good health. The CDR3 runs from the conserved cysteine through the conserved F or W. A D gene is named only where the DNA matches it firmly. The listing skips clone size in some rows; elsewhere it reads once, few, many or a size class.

CDR3aa: CASIGYSPYYEQYF
CDR3nt: TGCGCCAGCATTGGATATTCGCCGTACTACGAGCAGTACTTC
abundance: few
d_gene: NA
v_gene: TRBV5-1
j_gene: TRBJ2-7

CDR3aa: CASKTRQGNAEAFF
CDR3nt: TGTGCCAGCAAAACGCGGCAGGGGAATGCTGAAGCTTTCTTT
abundance: few
d_gene: NA
v_gene: TRBV2
j_gene: TRBJ1-1

CDR3aa: CASSVRGNTIYF
CDR3nt: TGTGCCAGCAGTGTCAGGGGAAACACCATATATTTT
abundance: NA
d_gene: NA
v_gene: TRBV28
j_gene: TRBJ1-3

CDR3aa: CASSLVGGWNEQFF
CDR3nt: TGTGCCAGCAGTTTAGTCGGGGGGTGGAATGAGCAGTTCTTC
abundance: NA
d_gene: TRBD2
v_gene: TRBV28
j_gene: TRBJ2-1

CDR3aa: CASRRGPGGVYEQYF
CDR3nt: TGTGCCAGCAGGAGAGGACCAGGGGGCGTCTACGAGCAGTACTTC
abundance: few
d_gene: TRBD1
v_gene: TRBV27
j_gene: TRBJ2-7

CDR3aa: CASSYGPNYGYTF
CDR3nt: TGTGCCAGCAGTTACGGGCCTAACTATGGCTACACCTTC
abundance: NA
d_gene: NA
v_gene: TRBV6-5
j_gene: TRBJ1-2

CDR3aa: CSVDRQGDEQFF
CDR3nt: TGCAGCGTTGACCGGCAGGGTGATGAGCAGTTCTTC
abundance: NA
d_gene: NA
v_gene: TRBV29-1
j_gene: TRBJ2-1

CDR3aa: CASSQTGDSFGTYF
CDR3nt: TGTGCCAGCAGCCAGACAGGGGATTCGTTTGGGACGTACTTC
abundance: few
d_gene: TRBD1
v_gene: TRBV5-4
j_gene: TRBJ2-7

CDR3aa: CASSDVRGQETQYF
CDR3nt: TGCGCCAGCAGCGACGTCAGAGGCCAAGAGACCCAGTACTTC
abundance: NA
d_gene: NA
v_gene: TRBV5-1
j_gene: TRBJ2-5

CDR3aa: CSVRGLGEGYF
CDR3nt: TGCAGCGTTCGGGGACTGGGGGAGGGATACTTC
abundance: few
d_gene: TRBD2
v_gene: TRBV29-1
j_gene: TRBJ2-5

CDR3aa: CAIRPDRNTEAFF
CDR3nt: TGTGCCATCAGACCGGACAGGAACACTGAAGCTTTCTTT
abundance: NA
d_gene: NA
v_gene: TRBV10-3
j_gene: TRBJ1-1

CDR3aa: CASSESGTWETQYF
CDR3nt: TGTGCCAGCAGTGAGTCGGGGACTTGGGAGACCCAGTACTTC
abundance: few
d_gene: NA
v_gene: TRBV2
j_gene: TRBJ2-5

CDR3aa: CASSPHNEQFF
CDR3nt: TGTGCCAGCAGCCCCCACAATGAGCAGTTCTTC
abundance: NA
d_gene: NA
v_gene: TRBV11-2
j_gene: TRBJ2-1

CDR3aa: CASSNSGAKNTYGYTF
CDR3nt: TGTGCCAGTAGCAACTCTGGGGCCAAGAATACCTATGGCTACACCTTC
abundance: NA
d_gene: NA
v_gene: TRBV19
j_gene: TRBJ1-2

CDR3aa: CSASGTYEQYF
CDR3nt: TGCAGTGCTTCTGGGACCTACGAGCAGTACTTC
abundance: few
d_gene: NA
v_gene: TRBV20-1
j_gene: TRBJ2-7

CDR3aa: CASSFLGQTQYF
CDR3nt: TGTGCCAGCAGTTTCCTCGGCCAGACCCAGTACTTC
abundance: NA
d_gene: NA
v_gene: TRBV27
j_gene: TRBJ2-5

CDR3aa: CASSSARDTQYF
CDR3nt: TGTGCCAGCAGCTCAGCCAGAGATACGCAGTATTTT
abundance: NA
d_gene: NA
v_gene: TRBV7-2
j_gene: TRBJ2-3

CDR3aa: CSVGRSGTGPGYTF
CDR3nt: TGCAGCGTTGGCCGTTCCGGGACAGGGCCTGGCTACACCTTC
abundance: few
d_gene: TRBD1
v_gene: TRBV29-1
j_gene: TRBJ1-2

CDR3aa: CASTADRGPNQPQHF
CDR3nt: TGTGCCAGCACCGCCGACAGGGGACCGAATCAGCCCCAGCATTTT
abundance: few
d_gene: TRBD1
v_gene: TRBV7-2
j_gene: TRBJ1-5

CDR3aa: CSVEDLGRRVGNTIYF
CDR3nt: TGCAGCGTTGAAGATCTAGGCAGGAGAGTTGGAAACACCATATATTTT
abundance: few
d_gene: NA
v_gene: TRBV29-1
j_gene: TRBJ1-3

CDR3aa: CASASNYGYTF
CDR3nt: TGTGCCAGCGCGTCTAACTATGGCTACACCTTC
abundance: few
d_gene: NA
v_gene: TRBV28
j_gene: TRBJ1-2

CDR3aa: CASSLTQETQYF
CDR3nt: TGTGCCAGCAGCTTAACCCAAGAGACCCAGTACTTC
abundance: NA
d_gene: NA
v_gene: TRBV5-4
j_gene: TRBJ2-5

CDR3aa: CASSSVSGRNTGELFF
CDR3nt: TGTGCCAGCAGCTCCGTCAGCGGGAGGAACACCGGGGAGCTGTTTTTT
abundance: few
d_gene: TRBD2
v_gene: TRBV7-2
j_gene: TRBJ2-2

CDR3aa: CAWSVRSYTQHF
CDR3nt: TGTGCCTGGAGTGTAAGATCGTACACCCAGCATTTT
abundance: few
d_gene: NA
v_gene: TRBV30
j_gene: TRBJ1-5

CDR3aa: CASSPGTVNTEAFF
CDR3nt: TGTGCCAGCAGCCCCGGGACAGTGAACACTGAAGCTTTCTTT
abundance: few
d_gene: TRBD1
v_gene: TRBV11-2
j_gene: TRBJ1-1

CDR3aa: CASSLGGRYNEQFF
CDR3nt: TGTGCCAGCAGCTTAGGGGGGAGGTACAATGAGCAGTTCTTC
abundance: few
d_gene: NA
v_gene: TRBV5-4
j_gene: TRBJ2-1

CDR3aa: CASSQRDRGLSQPQHF
CDR3nt: TGTGCCAGCAGCCAACGGGACAGGGGGCTCAGTCAGCCCCAGCATTTT
abundance: few
d_gene: TRBD1
v_gene: TRBV14
j_gene: TRBJ1-5

CDR3aa: CASSLPLGVKNTEAFF
CDR3nt: TGTGCCAGCAGTTTACCCCTGGGGGTGAAGAACACTGAAGCTTTCTTT
abundance: NA
d_gene: NA
v_gene: TRBV28
j_gene: TRBJ1-1

CDR3aa: CASSYSAHSGNTIYF
CDR3nt: TGTGCCAGCAGTTACTCGGCCCACTCGGGGAACACCATATATTTT
abundance: few
d_gene: NA
v_gene: TRBV6-6
j_gene: TRBJ1-3

CDR3aa: CASSLGQGVEQYF
CDR3nt: TGTGCCAGCAGCTTGGGACAAGGGGTCGAGCAGTACTTC
abundance: few
d_gene: NA
v_gene: TRBV5-4
j_gene: TRBJ2-7

CDR3aa: CASSSDGHPYEQYF
CDR3nt: TGTGCCAGCAGCAGCGACGGACATCCCTACGAGCAGTACTTC
abundance: few
d_gene: NA
v_gene: TRBV9
j_gene: TRBJ2-7

CDR3aa: CASNGGVANYGYTF
CDR3nt: TGTGCCAGCAACGGGGGGGTTGCTAACTATGGCTACACCTTC
abundance: few
d_gene: NA
v_gene: TRBV7-2
j_gene: TRBJ1-2

CDR3aa: CASSFTWRLRGNKEAFF
CDR3nt: TGTGCCAGCAGTTTTACCTGGCGGCTCCGCGGGAACAAGGAAGCTTTCTTT
abundance: NA
d_gene: NA
v_gene: TRBV28
j_gene: TRBJ1-1

CDR3aa: CASSVWGDYGYTF
CDR3nt: TGTGCCAGCAGCGTGTGGGGGGACTATGGCTACACCTTC
abundance: once
d_gene: NA
v_gene: TRBV9
j_gene: TRBJ1-2

CDR3aa: CASSLPYEQYF
CDR3nt: TGTGCCAGCAGCTTACCCTACGAGCAGTACTTC
abundance: few
d_gene: NA
v_gene: TRBV7-2
j_gene: TRBJ2-7

CDR3aa: CASRVGLAGGPISHAQYF
CDR3nt: TGTGCCAGCAGAGTGGGACTAGCGGGAGGGCCAATCAGTCACGCGCAGTATTTT
abundance: few
d_gene: TRBD2
v_gene: TRBV27
j_gene: TRBJ2-3

CDR3aa: CASSLTPMDTEAFF
CDR3nt: TGTGCCAGCAGCTTAACTCCCATGGACACTGAAGCTTTCTTT
abundance: few
d_gene: NA
v_gene: TRBV7-3
j_gene: TRBJ1-1

CDR3aa: CASNRVRTDTQYF
CDR3nt: TGTGCCAGCAACAGGGTTCGCACAGATACGCAGTATTTT
abundance: NA
d_gene: NA
v_gene: TRBV2
j_gene: TRBJ2-3

CDR3aa: CASRGVGFNQPQHF
CDR3nt: TGTGCCAGCAGAGGGGTTGGATTCAATCAGCCCCAGCATTTT
abundance: few
d_gene: NA
v_gene: TRBV25-1
j_gene: TRBJ1-5

CDR3aa: CASRESLAGPYNEQFF
CDR3nt: TGTGCCAGCAGAGAGAGCCTAGCGGGGCCCTACAATGAGCAGTTCTTC
abundance: NA
d_gene: TRBD2
v_gene: TRBV2
j_gene: TRBJ2-1

CDR3aa: CASSLGGPGNTIYF
CDR3nt: TGCGCCAGCAGCTTGGGAGGGCCTGGAAACACCATATATTTT
abundance: few
d_gene: NA
v_gene: TRBV5-1
j_gene: TRBJ1-3

CDR3aa: CASSLAADTQYF
CDR3nt: TGCGCCAGCAGCCTAGCGGCAGATACGCAGTATTTT
abundance: few
d_gene: NA
v_gene: TRBV4-1
j_gene: TRBJ2-3

CDR3aa: CASSAQGAISRDTQYF
CDR3nt: TGTGCCAGCAGCGCACAGGGGGCTATCTCTAGGGATACGCAGTATTTT
abundance: NA
d_gene: TRBD1
v_gene: TRBV7-2
j_gene: TRBJ2-3

CDR3aa: CASSQGQGAGNQPQHF
CDR3nt: TGTGCCAGCAGCCAGGGACAGGGGGCTGGAAATCAGCCCCAGCATTTT
abundance: NA
d_gene: TRBD1
v_gene: TRBV14
j_gene: TRBJ1-5

CDR3aa: CASSLARASGRNEQYF
CDR3nt: TGTGCCAGCAGCTTAGCGAGGGCTAGCGGGAGGAACGAGCAGTACTTC
abundance: NA
d_gene: TRBD2
v_gene: TRBV7-6
j_gene: TRBJ2-7

CDR3aa: CASKRDYTDTQYF
CDR3nt: TGTGCCAGCAAGAGGGACTACACAGATACGCAGTATTTT
abundance: NA
d_gene: TRBD2
v_gene: TRBV2
j_gene: TRBJ2-3

CDR3aa: CAISESQANYGYTF
CDR3nt: TGTGCCATCAGTGAGTCACAGGCTAACTATGGCTACACCTTC
abundance: NA
d_gene: NA
v_gene: TRBV10-3
j_gene: TRBJ1-2